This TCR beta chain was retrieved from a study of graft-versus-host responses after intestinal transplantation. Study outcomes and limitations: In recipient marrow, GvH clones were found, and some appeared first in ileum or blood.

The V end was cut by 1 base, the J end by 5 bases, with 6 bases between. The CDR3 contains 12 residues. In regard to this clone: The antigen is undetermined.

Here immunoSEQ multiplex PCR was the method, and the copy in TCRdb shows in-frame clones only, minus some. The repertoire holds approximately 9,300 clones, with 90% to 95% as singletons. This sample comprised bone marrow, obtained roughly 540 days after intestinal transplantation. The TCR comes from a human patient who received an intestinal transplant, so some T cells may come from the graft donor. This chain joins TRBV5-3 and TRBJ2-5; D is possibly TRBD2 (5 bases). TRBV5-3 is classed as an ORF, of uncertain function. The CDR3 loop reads CARSLREETQYF. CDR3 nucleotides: TGTGCCAGAAGCTTGAGGGAGGAGACCCAGTACTTC.